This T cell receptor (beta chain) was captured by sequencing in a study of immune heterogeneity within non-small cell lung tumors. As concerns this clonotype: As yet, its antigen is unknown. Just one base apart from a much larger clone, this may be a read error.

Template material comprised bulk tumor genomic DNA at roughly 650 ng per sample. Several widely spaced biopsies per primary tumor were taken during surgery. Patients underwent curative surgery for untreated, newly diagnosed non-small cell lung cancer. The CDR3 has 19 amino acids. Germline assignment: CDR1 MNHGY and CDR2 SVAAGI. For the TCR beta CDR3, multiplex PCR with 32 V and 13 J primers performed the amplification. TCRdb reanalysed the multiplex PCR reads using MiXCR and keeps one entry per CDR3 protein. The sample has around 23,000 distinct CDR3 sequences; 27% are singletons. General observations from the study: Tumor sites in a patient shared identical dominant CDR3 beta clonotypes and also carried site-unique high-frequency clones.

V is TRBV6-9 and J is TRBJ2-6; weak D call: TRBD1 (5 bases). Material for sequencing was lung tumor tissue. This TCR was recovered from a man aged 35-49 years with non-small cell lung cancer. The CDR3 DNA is TGTGCCAGCAGTTCTTTTTTTAGGAAAGCCAACTCTGGGGCCAACGTCCTGGCTTTC. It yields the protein CASSSFFRKANSGANVLAF.